The clone carrying this TCR beta chain came up a few times. Unique molecular identifiers were used in preparing the TCRbeta library. Via MiXCR, TCRdb re-called the PCR reads, giving one row per CDR3 protein. The profile shows almost 500,000 distinct CDR3 sequences, approximately 13% of them singletons. This specimen comes from a study of T-cell reconstitution after alpha-beta-depleted transplantation in children. Trimming removed 0 bases from V and 2 bases from J, with 9 bases in between. Germline CDR1 and CDR2: SGDLS and YYNGEE. This CDR3 region has 14 residues. The gene calls are TRBV9 and TRBJ2-7; no clear D gene. The receptor was derived from a human donor who donated a stem cell graft to a child with combined immunodeficiency. The material was PBMCs from the stem cell graft donor, obtained from the stem cell graft. The CDR3 reads CASSVDNAPYEQYF. The CDR3 coding sequence is TGTGCCAGCAGCGTAGACAACGCCCCCTACGAGCAGTACTTC.